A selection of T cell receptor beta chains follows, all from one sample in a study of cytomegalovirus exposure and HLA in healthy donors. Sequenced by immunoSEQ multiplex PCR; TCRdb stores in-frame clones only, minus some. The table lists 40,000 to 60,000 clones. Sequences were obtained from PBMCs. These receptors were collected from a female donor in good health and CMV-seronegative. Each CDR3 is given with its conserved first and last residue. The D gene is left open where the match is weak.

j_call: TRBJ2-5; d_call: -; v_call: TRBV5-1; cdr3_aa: CASSLGPGEETQYF; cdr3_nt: TGCGCCAGCAGCTTGGGACCGGGGGAAGAGACCCAGTACTTC
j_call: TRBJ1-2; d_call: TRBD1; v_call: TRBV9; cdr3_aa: CASSVEYRGYGYTF; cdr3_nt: TGTGCCAGCAGCGTAGAATACAGGGGCTATGGCTACACCTTC
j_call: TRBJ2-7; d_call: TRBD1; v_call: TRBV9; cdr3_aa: CASSVGQGIYEQYF; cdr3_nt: TGTGCCAGCAGCGTAGGACAGGGTATCTACGAGCAGTACTTC
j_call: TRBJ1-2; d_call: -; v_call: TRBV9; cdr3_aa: CASSVEAEGAGYTF; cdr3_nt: TGTGCCAGCAGCGTAGAGGCAGAGGGAGCTGGCTACACCTTC
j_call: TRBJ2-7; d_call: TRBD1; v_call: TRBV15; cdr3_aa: CATSRDKKGQWNYEQYF; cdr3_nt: TGTGCCACCAGCAGGGATAAGAAGGGACAGTGGAACTACGAGCAGTACTTC
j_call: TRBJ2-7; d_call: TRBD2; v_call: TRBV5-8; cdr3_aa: CASRPGTSGRHEQYF; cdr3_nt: TGTGCCAGCAGGCCAGGGACTAGCGGGAGGCACGAGCAGTACTTC
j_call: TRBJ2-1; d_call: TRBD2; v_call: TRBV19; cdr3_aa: CASSYGLAGTGEQFF; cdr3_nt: TGTGCCAGTAGTTACGGGCTAGCGGGAACCGGTGAGCAGTTCTTC
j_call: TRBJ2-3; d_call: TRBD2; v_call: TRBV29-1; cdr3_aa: CSVESPLAGGSADTQYF; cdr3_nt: TGCAGCGTTGAATCCCCATTGGCGGGGGGCAGTGCAGATACGCAGTATTTT
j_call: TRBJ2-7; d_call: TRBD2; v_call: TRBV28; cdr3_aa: CASSLPGGYEQYF; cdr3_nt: TGTGCCAGCAGTTTACCGGGGGGCTACGAGCAGTACTTC
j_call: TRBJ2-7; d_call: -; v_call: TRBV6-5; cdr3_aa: CASCGSGPYEQYF; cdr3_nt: TGTGCCAGCTGCGGGTCCGGGCCGTACGAGCAGTACTTC
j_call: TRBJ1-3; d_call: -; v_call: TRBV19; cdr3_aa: CASSISGAGNTIYF; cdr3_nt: TGTGCCAGTAGTATTTCAGGGGCTGGAAACACCATATATTTT
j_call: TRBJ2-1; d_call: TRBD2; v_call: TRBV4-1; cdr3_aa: CASRALADNEQFF; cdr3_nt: TGCGCCAGCAGGGCCCTAGCGGACAATGAGCAGTTCTTC
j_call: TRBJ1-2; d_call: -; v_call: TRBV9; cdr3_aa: CASSVDANYGYTF; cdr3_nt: TGTGCCAGCAGCGTAGACGCGAACTATGGCTACACCTTC
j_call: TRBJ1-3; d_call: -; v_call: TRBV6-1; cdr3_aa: CASSEGRQGRPGNTIYF; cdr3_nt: TGTGCCAGCAGTGAAGGGCGGCAGGGAAGACCTGGAAACACCATATATTTT
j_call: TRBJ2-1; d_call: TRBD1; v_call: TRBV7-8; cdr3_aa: CASSPRTGSYNEQFF; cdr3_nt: TGTGCCAGCAGCCCGAGGACAGGGAGCTACAATGAGCAGTTCTTC
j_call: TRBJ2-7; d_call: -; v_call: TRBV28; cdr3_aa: CASTRAPRYEQYF; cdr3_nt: TGTGCCAGCACGAGGGCCCCCCGCTACGAGCAGTACTTC
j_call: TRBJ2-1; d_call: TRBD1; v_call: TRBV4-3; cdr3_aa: CASSPTGTGPNNEQFF; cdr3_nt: TGCGCCAGCAGCCCAACCGGGACAGGGCCAAACAATGAGCAGTTCTTC
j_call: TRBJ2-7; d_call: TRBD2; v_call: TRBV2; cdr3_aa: CASSARTSGSHEQYF; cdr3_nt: TGTGCCAGCAGCGCTCGGACTAGCGGGAGCCACGAGCAGTACTTC
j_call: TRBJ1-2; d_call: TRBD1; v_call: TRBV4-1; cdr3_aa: CASSQDFSTGGNYGYTF; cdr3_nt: TGCGCCAGCAGCCAAGATTTTTCGACAGGGGGTAACTATGGCTACACCTTC
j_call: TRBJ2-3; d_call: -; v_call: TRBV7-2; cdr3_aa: CASSRLSLGTDTQYF; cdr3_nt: TGTGCCAGCAGCCGACTTTCCCTAGGCACAGATACGCAGTATTTT
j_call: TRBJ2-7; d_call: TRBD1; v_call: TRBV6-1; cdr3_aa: CASSLGQGKQYF; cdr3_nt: TGTGCCAGCAGTCTTGGACAGGGAAAGCAGTACTTC
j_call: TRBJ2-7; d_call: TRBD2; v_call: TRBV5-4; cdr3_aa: CASALISGGAYEQYF; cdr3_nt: TGTGCCAGCGCCTTGATTAGCGGGGGGGCCTACGAGCAGTACTTC
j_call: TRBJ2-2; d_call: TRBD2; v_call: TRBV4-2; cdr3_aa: CASSQGAGGPDTGELFF; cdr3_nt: TGTGCCAGCAGCCAAGGGGCGGGGGGCCCGGACACCGGGGAGCTGTTTTTT
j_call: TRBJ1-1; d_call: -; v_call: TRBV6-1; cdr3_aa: CASRSREGAGTEAFF; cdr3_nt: TGTGCCAGCAGGTCCCGGGAGGGCGCGGGCACTGAAGCTTTCTTT
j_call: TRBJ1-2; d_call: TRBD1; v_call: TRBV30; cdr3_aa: CAWSVGQRNYGYTF; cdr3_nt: TGTGCCTGGAGTGTGGGACAGCGAAACTATGGCTACACCTTC
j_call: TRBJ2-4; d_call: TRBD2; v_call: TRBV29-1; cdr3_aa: CSVGGGAGNIQYF; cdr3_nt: TGCAGCGTTGGGGGGGGTGCTGGAAACATTCAGTACTTC
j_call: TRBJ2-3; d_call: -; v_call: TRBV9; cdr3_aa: CASSAYSTDTQYF; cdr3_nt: TGTGCCAGCAGCGCTTACTCCACAGATACGCAGTATTTT
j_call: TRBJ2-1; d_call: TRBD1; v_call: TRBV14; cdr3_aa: CASSQDRTGYYNEQFF; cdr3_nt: TGTGCCAGCAGCCAAGACCGGACAGGGTACTACAATGAGCAGTTCTTC
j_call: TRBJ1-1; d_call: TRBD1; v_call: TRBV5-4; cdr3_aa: CASSFGGQGMNTEAFF; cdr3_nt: TGTGCCAGCAGCTTTGGAGGACAGGGGATGAACACTGAAGCTTTCTTT
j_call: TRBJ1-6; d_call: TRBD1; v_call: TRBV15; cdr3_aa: CATSRDLLDRDNSPLHF; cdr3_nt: TGTGCCACCAGCAGAGATCTTTTGGACAGGGATAATTCACCCCTCCACTTT
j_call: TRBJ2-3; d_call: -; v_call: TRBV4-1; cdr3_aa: CASSPDDLGGEDTQYF; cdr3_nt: TGCGCCAGCAGCCCAGACGATCTGGGCGGGGAAGATACGCAGTATTTT
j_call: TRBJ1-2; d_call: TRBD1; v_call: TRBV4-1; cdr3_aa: CASSQDPAGGQGNYGYTF; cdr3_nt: TGCGCCAGCAGCCAAGATCCGGCAGGGGGACAGGGTAACTATGGCTACACCTTC
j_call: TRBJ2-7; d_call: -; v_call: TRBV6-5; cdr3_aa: CASSTQGLYEQYF; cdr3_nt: TGTGCCAGCAGCACTCAGGGCCTCTACGAGCAGTACTTC
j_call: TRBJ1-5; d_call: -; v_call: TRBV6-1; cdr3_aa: CATSNQPQHF; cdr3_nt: TGTGCCACGTCGAATCAGCCCCAGCATTTT
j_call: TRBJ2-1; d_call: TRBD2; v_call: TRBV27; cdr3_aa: CASRLAVYNEQFF; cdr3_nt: TGTGCCAGCAGGCTAGCGGTCTACAATGAGCAGTTCTTC
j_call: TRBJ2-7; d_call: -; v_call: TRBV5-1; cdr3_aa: CASSTGTLTYEQYF; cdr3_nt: TGCGCCAGCAGCACCGGGACTCTTACCTACGAGCAGTACTTC
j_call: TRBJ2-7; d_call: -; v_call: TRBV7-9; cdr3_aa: CASSLDRAYEQYF; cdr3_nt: TGTGCCAGCAGCTTAGACAGGGCCTACGAGCAGTACTTC
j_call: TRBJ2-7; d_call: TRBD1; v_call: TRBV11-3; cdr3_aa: CASSTRGQTHEQYF; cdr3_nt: TGTGCCAGCAGCACCCGGGGACAGACCCACGAGCAGTACTTC
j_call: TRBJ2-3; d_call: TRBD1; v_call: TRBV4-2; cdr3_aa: CASSQGTGVTDTQYF; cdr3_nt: TGTGCCAGCAGCCAAGGGACAGGAGTCACAGATACGCAGTATTTT
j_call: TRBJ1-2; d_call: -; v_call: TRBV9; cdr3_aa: CASSVMASGYTF; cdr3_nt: TGTGCCAGCAGCGTAATGGCTTCTGGCTACACCTTC
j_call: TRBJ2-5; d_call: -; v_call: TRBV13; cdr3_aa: CASSSPSGGEETQYF; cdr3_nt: TGTGCCAGCAGCTCGCCATCCGGGGGAGAAGAGACCCAGTACTTC
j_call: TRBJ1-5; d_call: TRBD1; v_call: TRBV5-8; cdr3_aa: CASSLNRGQGNQPQHF; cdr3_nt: TGTGCCAGCAGCTTGAACAGGGGTCAGGGCAATCAGCCCCAGCATTTT
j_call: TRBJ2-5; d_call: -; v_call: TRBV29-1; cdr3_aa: CSSAGVYPQETQYF; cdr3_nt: TGCAGCTCCGCAGGGGTATACCCCCAAGAGACCCAGTACTTC
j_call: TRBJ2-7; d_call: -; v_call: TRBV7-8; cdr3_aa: CASSFKGHVSEQYF; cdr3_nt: TGTGCCAGCAGCTTTAAGGGGCATGTCAGCGAGCAGTACTTC
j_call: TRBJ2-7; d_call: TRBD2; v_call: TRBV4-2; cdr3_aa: CASSQASGGTTYEQYF; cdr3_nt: TGTGCCAGCAGCCAAGCCAGCGGGGGGACCACCTACGAGCAGTACTTC
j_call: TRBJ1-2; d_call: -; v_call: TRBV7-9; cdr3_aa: CASSPTSGPRGYGYTF; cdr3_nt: TGTGCCAGCAGCCCGACATCCGGACCCCGGGGCTATGGCTACACCTTC
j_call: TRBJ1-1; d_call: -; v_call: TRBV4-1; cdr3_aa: CASSPLPGGNTEAFF; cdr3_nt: TGCGCCAGCAGCCCCCTTCCGGGAGGGAACACTGAAGCTTTCTTT
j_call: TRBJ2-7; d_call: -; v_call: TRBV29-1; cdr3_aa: CSVEVPDTYEQYF; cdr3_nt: TGCAGCGTTGAAGTACCTGACACCTACGAGCAGTACTTC
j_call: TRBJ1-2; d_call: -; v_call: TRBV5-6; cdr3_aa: CASSRTASGWGYTF; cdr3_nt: TGTGCCAGCAGCCGAACTGCCTCAGGGTGGGGCTACACCTTC
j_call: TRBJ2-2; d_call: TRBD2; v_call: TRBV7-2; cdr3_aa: CASSLTSGPGELFF; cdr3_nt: TGTGCCAGCAGCCTGACTAGCGGCCCCGGGGAGCTGTTTTTT
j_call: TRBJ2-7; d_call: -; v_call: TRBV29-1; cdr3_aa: CSVEGGQFYEQYF; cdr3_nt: TGCAGCGTTGAAGGGGGGCAGTTCTACGAGCAGTACTTC
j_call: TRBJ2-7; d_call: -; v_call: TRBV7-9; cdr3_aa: CASSLTRSGARVYEQYF; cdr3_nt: TGTGCCAGCAGCCTTACAAGATCAGGGGCTCGTGTCTACGAGCAGTACTTC
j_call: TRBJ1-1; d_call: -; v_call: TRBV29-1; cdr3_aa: CSGGGFGNTEAFF; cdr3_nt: TGCAGCGGGGGAGGGTTCGGGAACACTGAAGCTTTCTTT
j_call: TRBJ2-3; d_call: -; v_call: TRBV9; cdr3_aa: CASSGTGSTDTQYF; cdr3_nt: TGTGCCAGCAGTGGGACTGGGAGCACAGATACGCAGTATTTT
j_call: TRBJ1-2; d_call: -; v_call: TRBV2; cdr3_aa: CASSPSTNYGYTF; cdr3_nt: TGTGCCAGCAGCCCGTCTACTAACTATGGCTACACCTTC